The source of this TCR beta chain is a study of human thymus T cells. General study results and limits: Related studies noted strongly shared thymic repertoires across unrelated people. Usage of V and J genes appeared biased in thymic and blood repertoires.

Regarding this clone: Antigen: not known.

Germline V gene sequence: CDR1 SGHRS, CDR2 YFSETQ. This CDR3 comprises 13 residues. The V end was cut by 2 bases, the J end by 1 base, with 6 bases between. Clones were sequenced by immunoSEQ multiplex PCR, and TCRdb holds only the in-frame ones, with some missing. The sample shows about 130,000 clones, just under 95% of them seen only once. Thymic material originated from resections removed in the course of corrective heart surgery. V gene TRBV5-1 combines with J gene TRBJ1-1, with no clear D. What was sequenced was thymus tissue. This TCR was sampled from a boy under two years old with a congenital heart defect but otherwise immunologically healthy. This CDR3 reads CASSFTPNTEAFF. The CDR3 DNA is TGCGCCAGCAGCTTTACACCGAACACTGAAGCTTTCTTT.